This T cell receptor beta chain is drawn from a study of response to subunit inactivated influenza vaccine. General study points: The authors offered the suggestion that each seasonal influenza vaccination recruits few new T cells.

TCRdb fed the RT-PCR reads into MiXCR, producing one record per CDR3 protein. The repertoire includes about 800,000 distinct CDR3 sequences, around 20% of them detected once, and roughly 10% sits in the top ten. This clonotype was observed many times. Its antigen is undetermined. Germline V gene sequence: CDR1 LGHNA, CDR2 YSLEER. The CDR3 is made up of 16 amino acids. Trimming cost V 1 base and J 7 bases, with 17 bases left between them. The sequence came from a man aged 45-65 years who received an inactivated influenza vaccine. The sequences come from PBMCs from blood, collected 5 days after vaccination. The V and J genes are TRBV4-3 and TRBJ2-1; tentative D call: TRBD2 (6 bases). The CDR3 protein is CASSQGGTSLTNEQFF. The CDR3 DNA is TGCGCCAGCAGCCAAGGGGGGACTTCTCTCACTAATGAGCAGTTCTTC.